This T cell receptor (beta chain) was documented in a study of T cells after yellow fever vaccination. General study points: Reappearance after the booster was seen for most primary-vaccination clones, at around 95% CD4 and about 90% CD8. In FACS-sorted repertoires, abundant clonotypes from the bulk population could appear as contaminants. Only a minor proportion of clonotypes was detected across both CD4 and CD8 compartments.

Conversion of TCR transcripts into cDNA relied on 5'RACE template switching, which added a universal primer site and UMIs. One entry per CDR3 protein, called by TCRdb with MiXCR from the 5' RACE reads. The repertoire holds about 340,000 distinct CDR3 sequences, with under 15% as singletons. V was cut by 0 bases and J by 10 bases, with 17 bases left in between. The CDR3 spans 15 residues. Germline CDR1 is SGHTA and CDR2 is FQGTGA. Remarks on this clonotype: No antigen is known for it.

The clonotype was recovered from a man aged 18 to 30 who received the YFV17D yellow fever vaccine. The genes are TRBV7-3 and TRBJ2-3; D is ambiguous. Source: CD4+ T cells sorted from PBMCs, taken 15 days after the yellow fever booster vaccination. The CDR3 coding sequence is TGTGCCAGCAGCTTAACGGGCGGTCTGTGGAGTGCGCAGTATTTT. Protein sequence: CASSLTGGLWSAQYF. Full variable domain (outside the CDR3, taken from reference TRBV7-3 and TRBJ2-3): GAGVSQTPSNKVTEKGKYVELRCDPISGHTALYWYRQSLGQGPEFLIYFQGTGAADDSGLPNDRFFAVRPEGSVSTLKIQRTERGDSAVYLCASSLTGGLWSAQYFGPGTRLTVL.